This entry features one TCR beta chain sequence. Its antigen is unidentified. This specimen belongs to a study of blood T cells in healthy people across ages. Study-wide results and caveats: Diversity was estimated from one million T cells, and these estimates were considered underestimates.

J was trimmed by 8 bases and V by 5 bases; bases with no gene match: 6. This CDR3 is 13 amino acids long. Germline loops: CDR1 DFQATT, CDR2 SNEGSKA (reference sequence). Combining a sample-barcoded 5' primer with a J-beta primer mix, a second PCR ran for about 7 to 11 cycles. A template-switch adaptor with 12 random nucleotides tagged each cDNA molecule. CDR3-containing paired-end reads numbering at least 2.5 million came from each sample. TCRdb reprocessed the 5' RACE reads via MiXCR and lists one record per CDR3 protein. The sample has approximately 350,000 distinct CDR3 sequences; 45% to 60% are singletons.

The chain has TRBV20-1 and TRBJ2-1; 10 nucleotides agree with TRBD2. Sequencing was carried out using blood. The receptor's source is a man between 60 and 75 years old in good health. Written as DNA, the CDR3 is TGCAGTGCTCCGGGACTAGCGTTCTATGAGCAGTTCTTC. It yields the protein CSAPGLAFYEQFF.